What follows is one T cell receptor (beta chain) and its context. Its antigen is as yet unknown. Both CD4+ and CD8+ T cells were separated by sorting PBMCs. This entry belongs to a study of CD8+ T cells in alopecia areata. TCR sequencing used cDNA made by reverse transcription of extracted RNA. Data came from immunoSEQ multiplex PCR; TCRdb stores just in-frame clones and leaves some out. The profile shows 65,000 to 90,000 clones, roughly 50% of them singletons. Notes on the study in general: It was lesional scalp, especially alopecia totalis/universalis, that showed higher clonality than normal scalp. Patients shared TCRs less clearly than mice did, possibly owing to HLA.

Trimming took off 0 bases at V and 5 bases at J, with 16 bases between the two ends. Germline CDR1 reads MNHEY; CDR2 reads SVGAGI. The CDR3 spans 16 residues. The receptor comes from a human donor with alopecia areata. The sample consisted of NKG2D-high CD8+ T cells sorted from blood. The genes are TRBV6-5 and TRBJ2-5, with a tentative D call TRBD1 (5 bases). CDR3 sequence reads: CASSYSNVRAGETQYF. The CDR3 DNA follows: TGTGCCAGCAGTTACTCGAACGTCCGGGCAGGGGAGACCCAGTACTTC.